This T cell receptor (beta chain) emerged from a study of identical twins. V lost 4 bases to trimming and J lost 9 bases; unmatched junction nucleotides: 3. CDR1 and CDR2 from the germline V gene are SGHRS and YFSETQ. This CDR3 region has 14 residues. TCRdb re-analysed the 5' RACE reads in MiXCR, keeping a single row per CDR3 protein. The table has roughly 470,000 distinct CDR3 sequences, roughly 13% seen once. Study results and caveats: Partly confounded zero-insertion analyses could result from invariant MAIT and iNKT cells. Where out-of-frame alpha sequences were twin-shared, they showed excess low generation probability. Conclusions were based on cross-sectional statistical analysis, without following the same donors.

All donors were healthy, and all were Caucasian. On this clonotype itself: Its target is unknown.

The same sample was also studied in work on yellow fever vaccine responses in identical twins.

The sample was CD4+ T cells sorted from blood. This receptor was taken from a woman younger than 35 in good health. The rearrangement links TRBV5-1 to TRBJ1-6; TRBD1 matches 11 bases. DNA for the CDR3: TGCGCCAGCAGCGTGGGACAGGGGGTTTCACCCCTCCACTTT. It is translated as CASSVGQGVSPLHF. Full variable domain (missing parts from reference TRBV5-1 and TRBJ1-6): KAGVTQTPRYLIKTRGQQVTLSCSPISGHRSVSWYQQTPGQGLQFLFEYFSETQRNKGNFPGRFSGRQFSNSRSEMNVSTLELGDSALYLCASSVGQGVSPLHFGNGTRLTVT.